These 21 T cell receptor beta chains came from one sample sequenced in a study of somatic mutations in cytotoxic T cells in rheumatoid arthritis. Produced via immunoSEQ multiplex PCR; TCRdb's table is partial and in-frame only. In the table there are 10,000 or so clones, roughly 85% of which are singletons. The specimen sequenced was CD8+ T cells sorted from blood. Source of these receptors: an adult with rheumatoid arthritis.

A few counts support this clone. The chain couples TRBV9 to TRBJ1-3; possibly TRBD1 for D (5 bases). CDR3 length: 15 amino acids. Germline CDR1 and CDR2: SGDLS and YYNGEE. Trimming took 2 bases from V and 3 from J, leaving 12 bases between them. This CDR3 is CASSVGRGSGNTIYF. Written as DNA, the CDR3 is TGTGCCAGCAGCGTCGGGAGGGGCAGTGGAAACACCATATATTTT. The full variable domain, rest sourced from reference TRBV9 and TRBJ1-3, is DSGVTQTPKHLITATGQRVTLRCSPRSGDLSVYWYQQSLDQGLQFLIQYYNGEERAKGNILERFSAQQFPDLHSELNLSSLELGDSALYFCASSVGRGSGNTIYFGEGSWLTVV.

The chain has TRBV27 and TRBJ1-1; 7 nucleotides align to TRBD1. The junction had 10 bases not matched to a gene; V was cut back by 5 bases and J by 4 bases. This CDR3 spans 15 amino acids. Per germline, CDR1 MNHEY and CDR2 SMNVEV (reference sequence). CDR3 loop: CASSLSGTARTEAFF. CDR3 DNA: TGTGCCAGCAGTCTCTCCGGGACAGCTCGCACTGAAGCTTTCTTT.

The chain links TRBV5-8 to TRBJ1-1, with D uncertain. The CDR3 has 11 amino acids. Deletions cut 6 bases from V and 6 bases from J, with 9 bases between. Germline CDR1 SGHTS, CDR2 YDEGEE. For the CDR3, the DNA is TGTGCCAGCATCTTCTTTCCTGAAGCTTTCTTT. Translation gives CASIFFPEAFF.

The chain is built from TRBV7-9 and TRBJ2-5; 9 bases align to TRBD2. V dropped 4 bases and J dropped 4; count of bases not matched to a gene: 7. The length of the CDR3 is 15 residues. Per germline, CDR1 SEHNR and CDR2 FQNEAQ (reference sequence). For the CDR3, the DNA is TGTGCCAGCAGCTCCCTAGCGGGAAGGGCAGAGACCCAGTACTTC. Amino acid sequence: CASSSLAGRAETQYF.

The V call is TRBV4-3, the J call TRBJ1-6; D is ambiguous. The germline V and J ends were trimmed by 2 bases and 1 base, with 24 bases remaining between them. The germline V gene has CDR1 LGHNA and CDR2 YSLEER. The CDR3 has 21 amino acids. As DNA, the CDR3 is TGCGCCAGCAGCCAAAGATTTTGGACGGAGGAATTTGGGTCCTATAATTCACCCCTCCACTTT. This codes for CASSQRFWTEEFGSYNSPLHF.

The chain links TRBV4-2 to TRBJ1-2, with 7 bases that match TRBD1. The V and J ends lost 2 bases and 4 bases, in that order; junction bases with no gene match: 4. Germline V lookup: CDR1 LGHNA, CDR2 YNFKEQ. The CDR3 sequence is 14 residues long. The chain's CDR3 is CASSQNRGGYGYTF. As DNA, the CDR3 is TGTGCCAGCAGCCAAAACAGGGGAGGCTATGGCTACACCTTC.

A few counts support this clone. CDR3 sequence reads: CASSEGTGSNTEAFF. For the CDR3, the DNA is TGTGCCAGCAGTGAGGGGACAGGGAGCAACACTGAAGCTTTCTTT. The rearrangement joins TRBV9 to TRBJ1-1, with 9 positions matching TRBD1. CDR1 and CDR2 (germline): SGDLS, YYNGEE. The V segment lost 5 bases and the J segment 2 bases; nucleotides outside the gene matches: 7. There are 15 residues in the CDR3. Complete variable domain (other parts from reference TRBV9 and TRBJ1-1): DSGVTQTPKHLITATGQRVTLRCSPRSGDLSVYWYQQSLDQGLQFLIQYYNGEERAKGNILERFSAQQFPDLHSELNLSSLELGDSALYFCASSEGTGSNTEAFFGQGTRLTVV.

V usage is TRBV27 and J usage is TRBJ1-3; D remains ambiguous. The V gene's germline CDR1 is MNHEY and CDR2 SMNVEV (reference sequence). V dropped 5 bases and J dropped 0 bases, with 8 bases sitting between them. The CDR3 runs 14 residues. CDR3 bases: TGTGCCAGCAGTCCGACACTCTCTGGAAACACCATATATTTT. It yields the protein CASSPTLSGNTIYF.

This clone was seen a handful of times. The chain joins TRBV5-1 to TRBJ1-3, with TRBD1 matching 7 bases. Trimming removed 8 bases from V and 3 bases from J; junction bases left unmatched: 2. Germline-derived CDR1 and CDR2 are SGHRS and YFSETQ. This CDR3 contains 12 residues. CDR3 nucleotide sequence: TGCGCCAGTACAGGGGATGGAAACACCATATATTTT. The encoded protein is CASTGDGNTIYF.

The chain links TRBV2 to TRBJ1-3, with TRBD1 matching over 7 bases. The germline V gene encodes CDR1 SNHLY and CDR2 FYNNEI. Trimming at V came to 1 base and at J to 3 bases, leaving 0 bases not matched to a gene. CDR3 length: 14 residues. CDR3 residues: CASSEGDSGNTIYF. In DNA, the CDR3 is TGTGCCAGCAGTGAAGGGGACAGTGGAAACACCATATATTTT.

V is TRBV7-9 and J is TRBJ1-2; D remains unclear. Germline CDR1 SEHNR, CDR2 FQNEAQ (reference sequence). The V end was cut by 3 bases, the J end by 4 bases, with 12 bases between. The CDR3 spans 14 residues. CDR3 residues: CASSLASQAYGYTF. The CDR3 DNA sequence: TGTGCCAGCAGCTTGGCCAGCCAAGCCTATGGCTACACCTTC.

CDR3 bases: TGTGCCAGCAGGACTCTGGAGGGGGGGGGAAACACCATATATTTT. This codes for CASRTLEGGGNTIYF. V usage is TRBV28 and J usage is TRBJ1-3, with D perhaps TRBD1 (6 bases). The CDR3 extends over 15 amino acids. Trimming took 6 bases from V and 4 from J, leaving 16 bases between them. Germline loops: CDR1 MDHEN, CDR2 SYDVKM. Full variable domain (outside the CDR3, taken from reference TRBV28 and TRBJ1-3): DVKVTQSSRYLVKRTGEKVFLECVQDMDHENMFWYRQDPGLGLRLIYFSYDVKMKEKGDIPEGYSVSREKKERFSLILESASTNQTSMYLCASRTLEGGGNTIYFGEGSWLTVV.

J is TRBJ2-5 and V is TRBV27, with D perhaps matching TRBD1 (6 bases). Per germline, CDR1 MNHEY and CDR2 SMNVEV (reference sequence). V lost 3 bases and J lost 5, with 13 bases in between. This CDR3 has 14 residues. CDR3 bases: TGTGCCAGCAGTTTCTGGGGGCCCGGGGAGACCCAGTACTTC. It specifies CASSFWGPGETQYF.

The chain combines TRBV9 with TRBJ2-3, with TRBD2 identical over 11 bases. Unmatched junction bases numbered 10, after V lost 4 bases and J lost 3 bases. The CDR3 has 17 residues. Germline values: CDR1 SGDLS, CDR2 YYNGEE. The CDR3 nucleotides are TGTGCCAGCAGCCTACGCACTAGCGGGAGTTTGACAGATACGCAGTATTTT. The encoded protein is CASSLRTSGSLTDTQYF.

This rearrangement joins TRBV5-8 to TRBJ1-5; D is undetermined. CDR1 SGHTS and CDR2 YDEGEE come from the germline V gene. V lost 2 bases, J lost 2 bases, and 11 bases lay in between. This CDR3 is 15 amino acids long. Here the CDR3 reads CASSLRGSGNQPQHF. In nucleotides, the CDR3 is TGTGCCAGCAGCTTAAGAGGTTCAGGCAATCAGCCCCAGCATTTT.

This chain joins TRBV29-1 and TRBJ2-7; tentative D call: TRBD1 (5 bases). Germline CDR1 SQVTM, CDR2 ANQGSEA. The germline V and J ends were trimmed by 4 bases and 4 bases, with 17 bases remaining between them. CDR3 length equals 14 residues. CDR3 amino acids: CSVVGVLGDYEQYF. The CDR3 bases are TGCAGCGTTGTAGGGGTTCTCGGAGATTACGAGCAGTACTTC.

The chain uses TRBV6-8 and TRBJ1-1, with D uncertain. Per the germline V gene, CDR1 is MNHGY and CDR2 is SAAAGT. Trimming removed 2 bases at V and 8 bases at J, with 12 bases between. The CDR3 extends over 13 amino acids. The CDR3 DNA follows: TGTGCCAGCAGTTACGGGAGCTTTTCAGAAGCTTTCTTT. It yields the protein CASSYGSFSEAFF.

The chain joins TRBV28 to TRBJ1-1, with a tentative D call TRBD1 (5 bases). Germline V CDR1 and CDR2: MDHEN, SYDVKM. V shed 5 bases and J shed 8 bases, with 30 bases lying between them. CDR3 length equals 18 residues. CDR3: CASSTPVDQGPVWGEAFF. The CDR3 DNA reads as TGTGCCAGCAGTACACCCGTCGACCAGGGCCCGGTATGGGGGGAAGCTTTCTTT.

This chain joins TRBV4-1 and TRBJ1-1; TRBD1 aligns across 7 bases. Germline CDR1 reads MGHRA; CDR2 reads YSYEKL. CDR3 length: 16 residues. V lost 1 base to trimming and J lost 2 bases; unmatched junction nucleotides: 7. CDR3 sequence: CASSQGTYRGNTEAFF. The DNA for the CDR3 is TGCGCCAGCAGCCAAGGAACCTACAGGGGTAACACTGAAGCTTTCTTT.

This clone was detected once. V usage is TRBV7-2 and J usage is TRBJ1-4; D is perhaps TRBD1 (6 bases). Germline CDR1 reads SGHTA; CDR2 reads FQGNSA. The V gene lost 1 base and the J gene lost 7 bases, with 13 bases spanning the gap. This CDR3 region has 15 residues. The DNA for the CDR3 is TGTGCCAGCAGCTTAGTAGGACAGTCCGGTGAAAAACTGTTTTTT. Its protein is CASSLVGQSGEKLFF. The full variable domain, in which reference TRBV7-2 and TRBJ1-4 provide the parts outside the CDR3, is GAGVSQSPSNKVTEKGKDVELRCDPISGHTALYWYRQSLGQGLEFLIYFQGNSAPDKSGLPSDRFSAERTGGSVSTLTIQRTQQEDSAVYLCASSLVGQSGEKLFFGSGTQLSVL.

J is TRBJ2-5 and V is TRBV14, with D hard to call. This CDR3 is built from 15 residues. Germline assignment: CDR1 SGHDN and CDR2 FVKESK. V dropped 4 bases and J dropped 4 bases, with 16 bases sitting between them. The chain's CDR3 is CASSPWISSRETQYF. CDR3 nucleotide sequence: TGTGCCAGCAGCCCCTGGATCTCCAGCCGAGAGACCCAGTACTTC.